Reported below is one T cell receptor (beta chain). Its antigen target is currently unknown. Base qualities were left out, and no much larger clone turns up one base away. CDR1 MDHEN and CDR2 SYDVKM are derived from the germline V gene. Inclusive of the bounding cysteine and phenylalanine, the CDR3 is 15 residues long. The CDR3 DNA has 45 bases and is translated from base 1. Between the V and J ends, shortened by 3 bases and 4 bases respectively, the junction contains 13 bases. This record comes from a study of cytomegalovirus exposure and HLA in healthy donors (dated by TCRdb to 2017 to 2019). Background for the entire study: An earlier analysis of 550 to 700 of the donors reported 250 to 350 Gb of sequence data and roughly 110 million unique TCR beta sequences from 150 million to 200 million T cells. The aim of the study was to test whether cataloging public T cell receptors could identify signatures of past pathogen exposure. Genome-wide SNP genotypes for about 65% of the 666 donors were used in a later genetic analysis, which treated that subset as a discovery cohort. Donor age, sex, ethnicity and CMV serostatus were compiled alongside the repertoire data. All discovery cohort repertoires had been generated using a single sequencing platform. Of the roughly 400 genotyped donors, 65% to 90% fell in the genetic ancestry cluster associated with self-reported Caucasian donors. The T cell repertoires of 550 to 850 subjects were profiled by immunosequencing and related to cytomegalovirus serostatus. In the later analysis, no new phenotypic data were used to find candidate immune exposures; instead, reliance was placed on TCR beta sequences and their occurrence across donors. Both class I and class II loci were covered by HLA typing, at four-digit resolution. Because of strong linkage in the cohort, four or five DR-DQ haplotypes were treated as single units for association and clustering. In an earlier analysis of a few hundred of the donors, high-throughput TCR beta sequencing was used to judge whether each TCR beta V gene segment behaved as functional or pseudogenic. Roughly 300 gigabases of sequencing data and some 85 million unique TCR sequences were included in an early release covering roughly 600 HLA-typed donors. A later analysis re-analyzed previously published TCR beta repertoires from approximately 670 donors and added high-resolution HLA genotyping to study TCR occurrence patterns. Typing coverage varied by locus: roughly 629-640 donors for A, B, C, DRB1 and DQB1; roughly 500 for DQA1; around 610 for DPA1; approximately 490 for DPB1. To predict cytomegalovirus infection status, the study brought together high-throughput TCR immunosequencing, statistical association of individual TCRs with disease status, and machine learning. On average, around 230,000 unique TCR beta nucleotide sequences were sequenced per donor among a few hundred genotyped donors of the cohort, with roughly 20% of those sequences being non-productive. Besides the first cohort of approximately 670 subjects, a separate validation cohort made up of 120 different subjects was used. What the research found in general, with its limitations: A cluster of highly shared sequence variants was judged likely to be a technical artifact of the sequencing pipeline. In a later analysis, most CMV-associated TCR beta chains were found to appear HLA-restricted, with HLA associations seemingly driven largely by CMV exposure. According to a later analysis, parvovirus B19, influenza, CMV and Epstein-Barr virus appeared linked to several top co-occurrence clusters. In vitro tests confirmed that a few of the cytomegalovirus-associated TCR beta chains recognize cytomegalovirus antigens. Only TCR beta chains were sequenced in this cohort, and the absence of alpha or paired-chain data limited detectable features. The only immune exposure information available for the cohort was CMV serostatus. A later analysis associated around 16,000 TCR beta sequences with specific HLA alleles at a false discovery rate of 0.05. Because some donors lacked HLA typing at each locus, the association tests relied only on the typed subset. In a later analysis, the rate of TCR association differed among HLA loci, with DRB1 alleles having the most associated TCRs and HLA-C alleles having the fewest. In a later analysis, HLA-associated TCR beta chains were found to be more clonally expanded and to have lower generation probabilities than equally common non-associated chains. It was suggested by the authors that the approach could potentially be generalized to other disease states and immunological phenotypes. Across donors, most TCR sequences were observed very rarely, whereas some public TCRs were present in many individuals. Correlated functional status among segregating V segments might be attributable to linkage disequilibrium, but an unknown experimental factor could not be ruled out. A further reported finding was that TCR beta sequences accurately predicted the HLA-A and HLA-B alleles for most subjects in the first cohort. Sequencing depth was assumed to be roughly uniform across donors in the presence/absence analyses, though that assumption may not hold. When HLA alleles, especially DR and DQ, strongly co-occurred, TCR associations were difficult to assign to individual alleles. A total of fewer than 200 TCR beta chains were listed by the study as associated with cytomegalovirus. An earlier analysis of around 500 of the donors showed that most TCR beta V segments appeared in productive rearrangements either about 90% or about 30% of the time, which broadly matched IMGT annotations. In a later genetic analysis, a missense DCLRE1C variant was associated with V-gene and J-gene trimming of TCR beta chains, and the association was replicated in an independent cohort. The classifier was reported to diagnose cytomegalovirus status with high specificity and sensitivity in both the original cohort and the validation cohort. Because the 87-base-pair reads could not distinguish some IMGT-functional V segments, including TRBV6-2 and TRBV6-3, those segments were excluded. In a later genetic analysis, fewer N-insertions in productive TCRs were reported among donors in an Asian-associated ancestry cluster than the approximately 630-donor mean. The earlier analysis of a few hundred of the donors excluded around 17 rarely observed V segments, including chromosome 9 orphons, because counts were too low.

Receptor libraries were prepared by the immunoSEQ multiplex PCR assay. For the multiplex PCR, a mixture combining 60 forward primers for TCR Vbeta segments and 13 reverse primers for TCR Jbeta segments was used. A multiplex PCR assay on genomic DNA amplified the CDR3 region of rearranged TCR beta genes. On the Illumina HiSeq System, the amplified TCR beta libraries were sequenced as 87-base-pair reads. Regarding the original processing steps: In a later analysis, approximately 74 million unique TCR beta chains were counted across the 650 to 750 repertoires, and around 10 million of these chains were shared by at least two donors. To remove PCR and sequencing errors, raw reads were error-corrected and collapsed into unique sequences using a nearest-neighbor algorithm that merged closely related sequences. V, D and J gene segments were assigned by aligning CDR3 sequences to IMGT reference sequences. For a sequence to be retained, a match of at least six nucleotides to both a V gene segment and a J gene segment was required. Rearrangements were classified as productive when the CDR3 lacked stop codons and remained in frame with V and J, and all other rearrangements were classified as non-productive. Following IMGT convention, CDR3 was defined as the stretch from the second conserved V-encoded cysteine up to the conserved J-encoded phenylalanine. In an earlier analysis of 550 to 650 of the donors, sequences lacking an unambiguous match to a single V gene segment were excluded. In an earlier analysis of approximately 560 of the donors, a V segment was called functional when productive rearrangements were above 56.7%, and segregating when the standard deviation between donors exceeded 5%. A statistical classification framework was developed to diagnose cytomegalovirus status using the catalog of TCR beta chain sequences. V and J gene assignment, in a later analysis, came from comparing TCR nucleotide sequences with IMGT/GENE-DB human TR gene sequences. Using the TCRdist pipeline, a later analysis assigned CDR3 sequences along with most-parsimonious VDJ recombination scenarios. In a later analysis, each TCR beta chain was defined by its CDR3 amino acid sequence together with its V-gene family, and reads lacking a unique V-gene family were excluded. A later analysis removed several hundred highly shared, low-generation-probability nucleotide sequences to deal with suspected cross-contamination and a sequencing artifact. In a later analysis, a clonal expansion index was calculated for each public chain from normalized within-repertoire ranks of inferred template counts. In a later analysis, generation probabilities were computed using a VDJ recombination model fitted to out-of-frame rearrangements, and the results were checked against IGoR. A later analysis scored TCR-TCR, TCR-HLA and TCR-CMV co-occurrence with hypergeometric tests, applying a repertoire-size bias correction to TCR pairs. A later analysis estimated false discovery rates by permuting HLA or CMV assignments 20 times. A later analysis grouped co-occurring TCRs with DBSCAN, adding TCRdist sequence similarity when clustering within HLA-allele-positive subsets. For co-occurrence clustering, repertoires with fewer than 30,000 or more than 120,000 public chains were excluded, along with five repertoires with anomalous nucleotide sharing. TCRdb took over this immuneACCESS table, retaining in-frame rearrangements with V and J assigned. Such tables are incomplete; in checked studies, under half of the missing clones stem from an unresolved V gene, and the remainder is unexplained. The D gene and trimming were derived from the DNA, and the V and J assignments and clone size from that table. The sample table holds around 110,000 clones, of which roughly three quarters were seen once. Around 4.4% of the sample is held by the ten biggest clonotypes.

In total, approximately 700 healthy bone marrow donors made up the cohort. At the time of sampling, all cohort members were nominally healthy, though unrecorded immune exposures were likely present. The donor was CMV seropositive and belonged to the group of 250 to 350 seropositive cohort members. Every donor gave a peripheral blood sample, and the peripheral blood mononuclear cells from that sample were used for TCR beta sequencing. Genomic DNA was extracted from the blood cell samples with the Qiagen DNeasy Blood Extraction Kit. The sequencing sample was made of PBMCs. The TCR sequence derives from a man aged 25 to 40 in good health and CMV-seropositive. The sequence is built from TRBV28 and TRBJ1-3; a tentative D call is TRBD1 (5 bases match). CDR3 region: CASSFQGLWGNTIYF. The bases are TGTGCCAGCAGTTTTCAGGGCCTTTGGGGAAACACCATATATTTT.